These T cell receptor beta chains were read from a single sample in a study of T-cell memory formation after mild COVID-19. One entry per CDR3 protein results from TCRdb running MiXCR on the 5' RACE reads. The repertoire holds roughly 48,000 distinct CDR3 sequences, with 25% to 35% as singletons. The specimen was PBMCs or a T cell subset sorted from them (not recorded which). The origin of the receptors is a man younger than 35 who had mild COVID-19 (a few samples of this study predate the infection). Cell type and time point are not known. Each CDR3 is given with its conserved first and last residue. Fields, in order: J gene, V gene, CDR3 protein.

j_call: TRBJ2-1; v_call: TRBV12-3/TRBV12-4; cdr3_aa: CASSSQRFEQFF
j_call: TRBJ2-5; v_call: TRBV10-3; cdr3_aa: CAISPGRAVETQYF
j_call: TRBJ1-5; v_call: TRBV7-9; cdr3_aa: CASSSDREGQPQHF
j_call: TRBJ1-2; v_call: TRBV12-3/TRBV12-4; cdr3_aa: CASSLGSQGPGYTF
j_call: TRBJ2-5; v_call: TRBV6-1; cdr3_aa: CASSEAPDGGTLGETQYF
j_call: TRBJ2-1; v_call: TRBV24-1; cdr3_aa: CATSRLAGFNEQFF
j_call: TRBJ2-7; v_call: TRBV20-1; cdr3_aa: CSARNRASYEQYF
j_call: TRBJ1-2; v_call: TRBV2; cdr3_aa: CASSGPGYYGYTF
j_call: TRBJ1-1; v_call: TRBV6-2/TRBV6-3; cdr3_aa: CASSYRAKNTEAFF
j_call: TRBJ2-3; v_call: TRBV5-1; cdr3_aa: CASSNLGGNTDTQYF
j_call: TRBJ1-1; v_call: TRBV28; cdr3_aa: CASSRLGTGVGVNTEAFF
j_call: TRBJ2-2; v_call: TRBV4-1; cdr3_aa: CASSQEGNGELFF
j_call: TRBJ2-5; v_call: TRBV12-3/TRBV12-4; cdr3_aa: CASSSKRLETQYF
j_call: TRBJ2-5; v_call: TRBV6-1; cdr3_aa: CASSELGSQETQYF
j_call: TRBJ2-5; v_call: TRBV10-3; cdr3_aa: CAISRLGEQETQYF
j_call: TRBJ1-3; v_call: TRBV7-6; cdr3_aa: CASSPGGGPGNTIYF
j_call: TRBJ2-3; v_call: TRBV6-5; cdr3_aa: CASSYSAGGDTQYF
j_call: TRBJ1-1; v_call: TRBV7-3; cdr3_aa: CASSAGTVTEAFF
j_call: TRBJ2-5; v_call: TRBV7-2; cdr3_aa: CASSLVGGTVETQYF
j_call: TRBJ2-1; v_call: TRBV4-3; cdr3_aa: CASSQEGWNEQFF
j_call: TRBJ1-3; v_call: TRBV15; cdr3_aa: CATSRDHSGNTIYF
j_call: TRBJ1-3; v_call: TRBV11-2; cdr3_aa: CASSLQWTGIGNTIYF
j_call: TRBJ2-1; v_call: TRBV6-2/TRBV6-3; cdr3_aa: CASSYSWGRYEQFF
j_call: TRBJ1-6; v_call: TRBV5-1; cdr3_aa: CASSLWDSINSPLHF
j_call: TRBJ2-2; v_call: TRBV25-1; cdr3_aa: CASQAGRATGELFF
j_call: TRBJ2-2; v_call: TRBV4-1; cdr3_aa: CASSQGQRELFF
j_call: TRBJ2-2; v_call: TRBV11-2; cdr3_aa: CASSWGFGTGELFF
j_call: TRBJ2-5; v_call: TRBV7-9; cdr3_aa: CASSLAQGGRETQYF
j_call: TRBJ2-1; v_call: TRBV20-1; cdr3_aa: CSATARTGRWHEQFF
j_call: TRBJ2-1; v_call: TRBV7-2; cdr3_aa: CASAWGVSSYNEQFF
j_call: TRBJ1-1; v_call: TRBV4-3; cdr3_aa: CASSQSRGMNTEAFF
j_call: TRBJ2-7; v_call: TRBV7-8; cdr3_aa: CASSLSDRLYF
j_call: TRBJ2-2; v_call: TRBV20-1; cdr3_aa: CSARITSGGSTGELFF
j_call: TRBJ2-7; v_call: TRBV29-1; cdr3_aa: CSVEEDSYEQYF
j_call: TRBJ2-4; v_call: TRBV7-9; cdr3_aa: CASTGINAAKNIQYF
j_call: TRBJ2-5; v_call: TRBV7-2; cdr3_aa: CASTMEGQGTETQYF
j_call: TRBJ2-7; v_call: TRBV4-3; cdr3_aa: CASSQELRGPTYEQYF
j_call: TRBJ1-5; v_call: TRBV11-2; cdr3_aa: CASSLGAGPDQPQHF
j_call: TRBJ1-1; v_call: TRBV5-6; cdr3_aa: CASSRIGQTMNTEAFF
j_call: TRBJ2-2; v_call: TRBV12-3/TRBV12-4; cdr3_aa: CASRLTTNTGELFF
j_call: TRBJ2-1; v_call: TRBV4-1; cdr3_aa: CASSQELAPWEQFF
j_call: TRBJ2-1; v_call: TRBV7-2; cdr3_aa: CASSIIAGGHNEQFF
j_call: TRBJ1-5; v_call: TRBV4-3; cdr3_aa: CASSQLQGKPQHF
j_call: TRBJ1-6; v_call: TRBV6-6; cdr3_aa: CASSYSKDLASPLHF
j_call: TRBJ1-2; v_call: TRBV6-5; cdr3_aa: CAGGMTVDGYTF
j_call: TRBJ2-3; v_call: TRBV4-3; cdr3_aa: CASSQTADTQYF
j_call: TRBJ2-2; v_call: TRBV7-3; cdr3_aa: CASSLTASGGELFF
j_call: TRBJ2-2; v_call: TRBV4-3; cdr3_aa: CASSQDRSANTGELFF
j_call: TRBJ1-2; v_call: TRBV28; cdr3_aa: CASTPAGGYGYTF
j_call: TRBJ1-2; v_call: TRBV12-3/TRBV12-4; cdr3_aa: CASSPETGAANYGYTF